A single T cell receptor beta chain is shown here with its context. The entry originates in a study of blood T cell repertoires in COVID-19. Study details: COVID-19 samples collected from the United States, Italy and Spain covered acute and convalescent phases.

This table comes from immunoSEQ multiplex PCR, and its TCRdb copy is limited to in-frame clones, with some not included. The sample records a few hundred thousand clones, about 89% being singletons. After removal of 8 bases from V and 5 bases from J, the junction contained 14 bases not matched to a gene. Germline loops: CDR1 SGHVS, CDR2 FNYEAQ. The CDR3 is 16 residues long. Sequencing was done on a sample of peripheral blood. This sequence was found in a man aged 35-49 years who had recovered from COVID-19. The rearrangement uses TRBV7-6 and TRBJ2-7; 11 bases match TRBD2. The CDR3 spells CASGRLTSGSSNEQYF. CDR3 sequence (DNA): TGTGCCAGCGGACGGCTTACTAGCGGGAGTTCTAACGAGCAGTACTTC.